These 2 T cell receptor beta chains share one sample of origin, sequenced in a study of blood T cell repertoires in COVID-19. Method: immunoSEQ multiplex PCR; TCRdb's copy keeps in-frame clones and lacks some. The sample shows around 270,000 clones, about 89% of them seen only once. The sample consisted of peripheral blood. The receptor source for this set is a middle-aged man with acute or convalescent COVID-19.

The CDR3 DNA follows: TGTGCCAGCAGCTTGGGGGGAGTGACCAATCAGCCCCAGCATTTT. It specifies CASSLGGVTNQPQHF. The chain links TRBV7-2 to TRBJ1-5; weak D call: TRBD1 (5 bases). This CDR3 is built from 15 residues. Germline V gene data show CDR1 as SGHTA and CDR2 as FQGNSA. Trimming pared 3 bases from V and 3 bases from J, leaving 12 bases between.

The V gene is TRBV6-5, the J gene TRBJ1-1, with D maybe TRBD1 (6 bases). Trimming cost V 6 bases and J 5 bases, with 19 bases left between them. CDR1 is MNHEY and CDR2 is SVGAGI in the germline V gene. There are 15 residues in the CDR3. In DNA form, the CDR3 reads TGTGCCAGCAGGGCTCCCAGGGGAAGAGCAACTGAAGCTTTCTTT. Its translation: CASRAPRGRATEAFF.